Listed below are T cell receptor beta chains from one sample, sequenced in a study of T cell responses to AZD1222 COVID-19 vaccine. Method: immunoSEQ multiplex PCR; TCRdb's copy keeps in-frame clones and lacks some. The repertoire holds some 30,000 clones, with approximately 86% as singletons. Here the sequenced sample was peripheral blood, taken on day 0 of AZD1222 vaccination. Receptors originate from an adult in good health. Both conserved end residues are part of each CDR3.

v_call cdr3_aa
TRBV6-6 CASSYSSGRANEQFF
TRBV27 CASSLGRGRDRYF
TRBV7-2 CASSVDRGNSPLHF
TRBV28 CASSFEGVKSEQYF
TRBV7-9 CASSSSGAYYEQYF
TRBV7-3 CASSLNGAWAGPNEQFF
TRBV30 CAWGVTGDTGYTF
TRBV5-1 CASSLGTDGYGYTF
TRBV5-1 CASSPQGTLTYEQYF
TRBV28 CASSLIDRGTAEAFF
TRBV5-4 CASSLELAGGINEQFF
TRBV19 CASSSPLAGSYNEQFF
TRBV5-1 CASSFQGGPYEQYF
TRBV9 CASSVAGQGGSYNEQFF
TRBV19 CASSGGWGTGELFF
TRBV12-3/TRBV12-4 CASRAAWEQFF
TRBV5-1 CASRLAMDRAADTQYF
TRBV5-4 CASSALTTGELFF
TRBV14 CASSQGMGQGSNEQFF
TRBV7-2 CASSSTGTGPNEQFF
TRBV3-1/TRBV3-2 CASSQVTGGFNEQFF
TRBV19 CASRPSQGTREKLFF